The clone carrying this T cell receptor (beta chain) was recorded many times. No antigen is known for it. The CDR3 loop spans 15 amino acids. The germline V gene has CDR1 SGHTA and CDR2 FQGNSA. J was trimmed by 3 bases and V by 1 base; bases with no gene match: 6. The sample comes from a study of T cells in Graves' hyperthyroidism and ophthalmopathy. General observations from the study: Blood also carried most thyroid clonotypes expanded above 0.001.

The source material, RNA transcripts, was used to amplify TCR beta CDR3 regions. The TCR CDR3 first-round RT-PCR relied on the HTBI primer set. TCRdb itself ran the multiplex PCR reads through MiXCR, one entry per CDR3 protein. Of more than 450,000 distinct CDR3 sequences detected, approximately 15% appear once; the ten largest clones hold roughly 14%. This sequence originates from a woman between 40 and 50 years old with Graves' hyperthyroidism. The chain recombines TRBV7-2 with TRBJ2-7; 7 bases agree with TRBD1. Input material: blood. CDR3 DNA sequence: TGTGCCAGCAGCTTAGAGGACAGGACCAGCTACGAGCAGTACTTC. Translating it yields CASSLEDRTSYEQYF.